This record concerns one TCR beta chain sequence. Other DNA sequences of this sample code for an identical CDR3. As handled by the study authors: Counts of nucleated cells, estimated from reference gene primer amplification, were obtained. Sequenced by immunoSEQ multiplex PCR; TCRdb stores in-frame clones only, minus some. The V and J calls and clone size are taken from that table; D and trimming were inferred from the DNA. The data show approximately 71,000 clones, about 83% seen once. The data stem from a study of blood T cell repertoires in COVID-19. As for the study in general: Some COVID-19 samples were acute and others convalescent; all came from the United States, Italy and Spain. The cDNA or gDNA used as material had been derived from T cells, B-cell-depleted T cells, or PBMCs.

Per germline, CDR1 SGHAT and CDR2 FQNNGV. Trimming cost V 2 bases and J 0 bases, with 7 bases left between them. The CDR3 is made up of 14 amino acids. Sequencing was done on a sample of peripheral blood. This TCR came from a human donor in a cohort sampled during active COVID-19. The chain has TRBV11-2 and TRBJ1-1; unclear D gene. CDR3 amino acids: CASSLPGMNTEAFF. As DNA, the CDR3 is TGTGCCAGCAGCTTACCGGGAATGAACACTGAAGCTTTCTTT.